Listed here is a single T cell receptor (beta chain). Its antigen target is currently unknown. No clone much larger than this one lies a single base away; base qualities are absent. This sample was taken from a study of blood T cell repertoires in COVID-19 (dated by TCRdb to 2020 to 2022). Regarding the study in general: The collaborator samples originated in the United States, Italy and Spain and spanned the acute and convalescent phases of COVID-19. The material from the prospective study consisted of cDNA or gDNA derived from T cells, B-cell-depleted T cells, or PBMCs. Subjects who had been exposed to COVID-19, were actively infected with it, or had recovered from it provided the deeply sampled blood TCRbeta repertoires that made up the dataset. The repertoires were made available in a free public database intended to serve as a resource for research on the immune response to SARS-CoV-2. Samples came from the ongoing ImmuneRACE study (first 160 participants) plus 1,254 subjects from 6 global collaborators. Nearly every sample came with metadata listing a de-identified subject ID, COVID-19 status, age in years and sex. Where available, HLA class I and class II types were obtained from metadata supplied by the sample provider rather than from assay-based typing.

The CDR3, cysteine through phenylalanine, is 13 amino acids long. Only the CDR3 portion is preserved as DNA: 39 bases, with reading frame beginning at the first base. Sequences MNHEY (CDR1) and SVGAGI (CDR2) are obtained from the germline V gene. V is reduced by 6 bases and J by 3 bases, leaving a spacing of 12 bases between them. The full study reports these points: The amount of clinical and demographic metadata varied by source and participant and was provided uncurated.

The immunoSEQ Assay, a bias-controlled multiplex PCR, was used to amplify TCRbeta CDR3 regions from genomic DNA. In the source study's methods: Nucleated cell counts per sample were estimated from amplification of reference gene primers within the assay. To quantify the absolute abundance of each unique TCRbeta CDR3 rearrangement, sequence reads were collapsed and filtered. For each sample, productive Simpson clonality was calculated as the square root of Simpson's diversity index across productive rearrangements. TCRdb mirrors the immuneACCESS table, restricted to in-frame sequences. Some clones are absent from its copies; in checked studies, under half trace to an unresolved V gene, and the reason for the others is unknown. V, J and clone size are those of that table, while D and trimming were read from the DNA. The sample includes roughly 210,000 clones, with about 87% observed a single time. The top ten clonotypes cover around 1.6% of the sample.

Whole blood was collected in K2EDTA tubes by collaborating institutions according to the institutions' own protocols. Collaborator samples were shipped for TCRbeta analysis as frozen whole blood, isolated PBMCs, or DNA extracted from either sample type. The rearrangement combines TRBV6-5 with TRBJ2-7, with TRBD2 perhaps the D gene, on 6 matching bases. The sample consisted of peripheral blood. The receptor's source is a man aged 70-80 years with acute or convalescent COVID-19. Here is the DNA: TGTGCCAGCAGACGGGACTCCGGCTACGAGCAGTACTTC. It translates to CASRRDSGYEQYF.